The 22 T cell receptor beta chains reported below all come from one sample, sequenced in a study of CD8 T cells in Susac syndrome. Reverse transcription of roughly 0.5 to 1 ug RNA used random hexamers. TCRdb reprocessed the immunoSEQ multiplex PCR reads via MiXCR and lists one record per CDR3 protein. The sample consists of about 120,000 distinct CDR3 sequences, under 96% of them appearing once. Sequencing was performed on CD4+ T cells from PBMCs. These receptors all come from a human donor with Susac syndrome.

The chain has TRBV21-1 and TRBJ2-1. TRBV21-1 is a listed pseudogene. This CDR3 contains 14 residues. The CDR3 DNA follows: TGTGCCAGCAGCGGCCGGGACTCCTACAATGAGCAGTTCTTC. This codes for CASSGRDSYNEQFF.

The genes are TRBV27 and TRBJ2-5, with D hard to call. This CDR3 comprises 13 residues. V was cut by 4 bases and J by 5 bases, with 11 bases left in between. Germline CDR1 is MNHEY and CDR2 is SMNVEV (reference sequence). In DNA form, the CDR3 reads TGTGCCAGCAGTTCCCTCCGTAAGGAGACCCAGTACTTC. Translated, it gives CASSSLRKETQYF.

The chain links TRBV11-1 to TRBJ2-1, with unresolved D. The germline V and J ends were trimmed by 6 bases and 5 bases, with 5 bases remaining between them. The CDR3 has 11 amino acids. CDR1 is SGHAT and CDR2 is FQDESV in the germline V gene (reference sequence). CDR3 nucleotide sequence: TGTGCCAGCAGTGATGACAATGAGCAGTTCTTC. Amino acid sequence: CASSDDNEQFF. Based on the CDR3 plus reference TRBV11-1 and TRBJ2-1, the full variable domain is EAEVAQSPRYKITEKSQAVAFWCDPISGHATLYWYRQILGQGPELLVQFQDESVVDDSQLPKDRFSAERLKGVDSTLKIQPAELGDSAMYLCASSDDNEQFFGPGTRLTVL.

V gene TRBV20-1 combines with J gene TRBJ2-3; D gene ambiguous. This CDR3 has 14 amino acids. V lost 5 bases and J 1 base, leaving 13 bases between the germline ends. CDR1 and CDR2 from the germline V gene are DFQATT and SNEGSKA (reference sequence). The CDR3 DNA follows: TGCAGTGCTTTCTTCCTAATTCGCACAGATACGCAGTATTTT. This gives the protein CSAFFLIRTDTQYF.

This sequence joins TRBV20-1 and TRBJ2-1; TRBD1 might be the D (6 bases). The CDR3 length is 13 residues. V was clipped by 3 bases and J by 10 bases, with 16 bases between them. Germline assignment: CDR1 DFQATT and CDR2 SNEGSKA (reference sequence). The CDR3 region is CSARVPTGNEQFF. The CDR3 bases are TGCAGTGCTAGGGTCCCGACAGGTAACGAGCAGTTCTTC.

This sequence joins TRBV28 and TRBJ2-7, with D hard to call. The CDR3 is 11 amino acids. Germline values: CDR1 MDHEN, CDR2 SYDVKM. V was shortened by 7 bases and J by 3 bases, with 7 bases between the two germline ends. CDR3 amino acids: CASNRDYEQYF. In nucleotides, the CDR3 is TGTGCCAGCAACAGAGACTACGAGCAGTACTTC.

V is TRBV12-3 or TRBV12-4 and J is TRBJ2-1; D is unclear. The CDR3 consists of 12 residues. V gave up 5 bases and J gave up 9 bases, with 11 bases separating them. CDR3 DNA: TGTGCCAGCAGTCGAACCGCCAGTGAGCAGTTCTTC. The encoded protein is CASSRTASEQFF.

The rearrangement joins TRBV20-1 to TRBJ1-5; D is unclear. The CDR3 sequence is 13 residues long. Trimming took off 1 base at V and 5 bases at J, with 9 bases between the two ends. The germline V gene has CDR1 DFQATT and CDR2 SNEGSKA (reference sequence). CDR3 in DNA: TGCAGTGCTAGAGCCCGTTGGGATCAGCCCCAGCATTTT. Amino acids: CSARARWDQPQHF.

V gene TRBV5-5 combines with J gene TRBJ2-3; TRBD2 might be the D (5 bases). Germline CDR1 reads SGHKS; CDR2 reads YYEKEE (reference sequence). Trimming removed 4 bases at V and 5 bases at J, with 11 bases between. There are 13 residues in the CDR3. The CDR3 DNA follows: TGTGCCAGCAGCGTCTCACGGGAAGATACGCAGTATTTT. Its protein product is CASSVSREDTQYF. Full variable domain (rest looked up from reference TRBV5-5 and TRBJ2-3): DAGVTQSPTHLIKTRGQQVTLRCSPISGHKSVSWYQQVLGQGPQFIFQYYEKEERGRGNFPDRFSARQFPNYSSELNVNALLLGDSALYLCASSVSREDTQYFGPGTRLTVL.

V and J are TRBV9 and TRBJ2-1; 14 bases agree with TRBD2. This CDR3 is 18 amino acids long. With V trimmed by 2 bases and J by 3 bases, 7 bases remained unmatched. Germline values: CDR1 SGDLS, CDR2 YYNGEE. The CDR3 spells CASSVGTSGSGGYNEQFF. CDR3 DNA: TGTGCCAGCAGCGTCGGGACTAGCGGGAGTGGGGGCTACAATGAGCAGTTCTTC.

This chain uses TRBV7-6 with TRBJ1-2, with 8 bases lining up with TRBD1. Per the germline V gene, CDR1 is SGHVS and CDR2 is FNYEAQ. The ends lost 11 bases at V and 8 bases at J; junction bases unmatched: 13. The CDR3 totals 13 residues. This CDR3 is CARQGRGLEGYTF. CDR3 DNA: TGTGCCCGTCAGGGCAGGGGGCTAGAGGGCTACACCTTC.

The CDR3 here is CASSKTGNYEQYF. The CDR3 DNA sequence: TGTGCCAGCAGTAAGACAGGGAACTACGAGCAGTACTTC. This chain links TRBV12-3 or TRBV12-4 with TRBJ2-7, with 7 positions matching TRBD1. CDR3 length: 13 amino acids. Trimming at V came to 5 bases and at J to 3 bases, leaving 4 bases not matched to a gene.

V is TRBV4-2 and J is TRBJ2-7; D is unresolved. Trimming shortened V by 0 bases and J by 6 bases, and 12 bases separated the two germline ends. The CDR3 covers 14 residues. CDR1 is LGHNA and CDR2 is YNFKEQ in the germline V gene. The CDR3 DNA is TGTGCCAGCAGCCAAGAATCGGCCGGGTCCGAGCAGTACTTC. It encodes CASSQESAGSEQYF.

The genes are TRBV18 and TRBJ2-3; D gene uncertain. The V end lost 7 bases, the J end lost 0 bases, and 8 bases lay between the germline ends. Germline loops: CDR1 KGHSH, CDR2 LQKENI. The CDR3 is made up of 13 amino acids. This CDR3 is CASWAASTDTQYF. The CDR3 coding sequence is TGTGCCAGCTGGGCAGCTAGCACAGATACGCAGTATTTT.

The rearrangement links TRBV20-1 to TRBJ2-5, with 7 bases aligning to TRBD1. The V gene's germline CDR1 is DFQATT and CDR2 SNEGSKA (reference sequence). J lost 5 bases, V lost 5 bases, and 5 bases had no gene match. CDR3 size: 12 residues. The CDR3 bases are TGCAGTGCTTTGACAGGGTCGGAGACCCAGTACTTC. Its protein is CSALTGSETQYF.

The rearrangement links TRBV20-1 to TRBJ2-6; D is perhaps TRBD1 (5 bases). Germline assignment: CDR1 DFQATT and CDR2 SNEGSKA (reference sequence). The CDR3 length is 12 residues. The V end lost 5 bases, the J end lost 15 bases, and 17 bases lay between the germline ends. The CDR3 DNA follows: TGCAGTGCTTTGACAGCCGAGAGAGCCCTGACTTTC. Amino acid sequence: CSALTAERALTF.

This clonotype was counted a single time. The gene calls are TRBV20-1 and TRBJ1-5; D may be TRBD1 (6 bases). V was pared by 3 bases and J by 2 bases, with 11 bases between. Germline CDR1 DFQATT, CDR2 SNEGSKA (reference sequence). The CDR3 is 14 amino acids. The CDR3 protein is CSASAGGRNQPQHF. CDR3 nucleotides: TGCAGTGCTAGCGCCGGGGGCCGCAATCAGCCCCAGCATTTT.

The chain links TRBV20-1 to TRBJ1-5, with D perhaps matching TRBD1 (6 bases). This CDR3 comprises 13 residues. CDR1 is DFQATT, CDR2 SNEGSKA, per germline (reference sequence). The V end lost 6 bases, the J end lost 9 bases, and 18 bases lay between the germline ends. The DNA of the CDR3 is TGCAGTGCCTTACCGCGGGGGCGTCCGCCCCAGCATTTT. Translating gives CSALPRGRPPQHF.

The J gene is TRBJ2-1, the V gene TRBV20-1; D not resolved. The CDR3 totals 13 residues. V lost 3 bases to trimming and J lost 2 bases, with 8 bases between them. Germline V gene lookup returns CDR1 DFQATT and CDR2 SNEGSKA (reference sequence). DNA for the CDR3: TGCAGTGCTAGGTTAGCAGCCTACAATGAGCAGTTCTTC. Protein sequence: CSARLAAYNEQFF.

The chain is built from TRBV6-2 or TRBV6-3 and TRBJ1-1; no clear D. The CDR3 has 13 amino acids. Per the germline V gene, CDR1 is MNHEY and CDR2 is SVGEGT. Trimming left V 5 bases short and J 7 bases short, with 14 bases between. DNA of the CDR3: TGTGCCAGCAGTCGAGGAACAGTGGTTGAAGCTTTCTTT. It translates to CASSRGTVVEAFF.

The chain carries TRBV3-1 and TRBJ1-1, with TRBD1 matching over 7 bases. J gave up 10 bases and V 1 base, and 6 bases lay outside the gene matches. CDR3 size: 13 residues. Looked up from germline, CDR1 is LGHDT and CDR2 is YNNKEL (reference sequence). CDR3 nucleotide sequence: TGTGCCAGCAGCCAAGGAGACAGGGCCGGAGCTTTCTTT. Translating it yields CASSQGDRAGAFF.

This chain connects TRBV7-2 to TRBJ2-7; the D is unclear. Looked up from germline, CDR1 is SGHTA and CDR2 is FQGNSA. CDR3 length: 12 amino acids. The V end lost 3 bases, the J end lost 0 bases, and 3 bases lay between the germline ends. CDR3 nucleotide sequence: TGTGCCAGCAGCTTTGTCTCCTACGAGCAGTACTTC. Translated, it gives CASSFVSYEQYF.